This T cell receptor beta chain comes out of a study of blood T cell repertoires in COVID-19 (dated by TCRdb to the early 2020s). A note on the overall study: Samples covering the acute and convalescent phases of COVID-19 were provided by collaborators in the United States, Italy and Spain. The prospective study material was composed of cDNA or gDNA derived from T cells, B-cell-depleted T cells, or PBMCs. Deeply sampled blood TCRbeta repertoires from subjects exposed to, actively infected with, or recovered from COVID-19 were included in the dataset. The repertoires were released in a freely available public database meant as a resource for research on the immune response to SARS-CoV-2. The samples were drawn from the first 160 participants of the ongoing ImmuneRACE study and from 1,254 subjects provided by 6 global collaborators. The sample metadata nearly always contained a de-identified subject ID, COVID-19 status, age in years and sex. Where HLA class I and class II types were available, the types were taken from metadata supplied by the sample provider, not from assay-based typing. The research as a whole found: Clinical and demographic metadata were provided uncurated, with the amount varying by source and participant.

TCRbeta CDR3 regions were amplified from genomic DNA by means of the immunoSEQ Assay, a bias-controlled multiplex PCR. The authors' pipeline ran thus. Within the assay, amplification of reference gene primers was used to estimate how many nucleated cells each sample contained. To quantify the absolute abundance of each unique TCRbeta CDR3 rearrangement, sequence reads were collapsed and filtered. For each sample, productive Simpson clonality was calculated by taking the square root of Simpson's diversity index across productive rearrangements. TCRdb holds this immuneACCESS table with in-frame rearrangements only. Some clones are missing; in checked studies, unresolved V genes explain under half, and the rest has no known cause. V and J calls and clone size come straight from that table; D and trimming were deduced from the DNA. The sample has fewer than 450,000 clones on record, about 90% of them singletons. Of the sample, over 0.8% is held by the ten largest clones.

Participants in the prospective study were enrolled through a virtual design, were aged about 18 to 100 years, and lived in roughly 26 United States geographic areas. In the prospective study, cohorts were assigned on the basis of participant-reported clinical history obtained from a screening survey and a study questionnaire. ImmuneRACE Cohort 3 recovered participants were defined by two consecutive negative NP/OP PCR tests, healthcare professional clearance, or symptom resolution. Mobile phlebotomists in the prospective study collected whole blood, serum and a nasopharyngeal or oropharyngeal swab from every participant. Over a roughly 2-month period, participants in the prospective study had the option of providing additional blood draws and questionnaires. Before DNA extraction, blood samples from the prospective study were shipped at room temperature or frozen. Only a few counts were recorded for this clone. Its antigen is still unknown. It has no much larger one-base neighbor in the sample; base qualities were not kept.

From its cysteine to its phenylalanine, the CDR3 spans 14 amino acids. Only the CDR3 DNA stays, 42 bases, in frame from base 1. Trimming costs V 0 bases and J 0 bases, and their ends lie 7 bases apart. CDR1 and CDR2 are read off the germline V gene as SGHDT and YYEEEE. Sequenced material: PBMCs or T cells enriched from blood (not recorded which). The receptor was derived from a woman in her 30s who had recovered from COVID-19. This sequence uses TRBV5-6 and TRBJ2-7; the D gene identity is not certain. CDR3 reads: CASSLGHASYEQYF. At the DNA level, the sequence is TGTGCCAGCAGCTTGGGACATGCCTCCTACGAGCAGTACTTC.